The source of this T cell receptor beta chain is a study of cytomegalovirus exposure and HLA in healthy donors. TCRdb's table, derived via immunoSEQ multiplex PCR, lists solely in-frame clones and lacks some. The sample records 150,000 or so clones, about 91% being singletons. General study findings and limits: In the 130 or so validation repertoires, a later analysis found that first-cohort TCR clusters tended to co-occur. In vitro data verified a few CMV-associated chains as specific for CMV antigens.

Notes on this clone: As yet, its antigen is unknown.

Germline values: CDR1 LNHDA, CDR2 SQIVND (reference sequence). With 7 bases clipped from V and 2 bases from J, the junction kept 4 bases outside the gene matches. This CDR3 spans 14 amino acids. The source of this sequence is a woman between 18 and 29 years old in good health and CMV-seropositive. V usage is TRBV19 and J usage is TRBJ2-1; 8 bases line up with TRBD1. The sequenced sample was PBMCs. This CDR3 reads CASKFRGPYNEQFF. Written as DNA, the CDR3 is TGTGCCAGTAAGTTCAGGGGGCCCTACAATGAGCAGTTCTTC.